This entry lists 15 T cell receptor beta chains sequenced from one sample in a study of cytomegalovirus exposure and HLA in healthy donors. A multiplex PCR was run with 60 Vbeta primers and 13 Jbeta primers. Produced via immunoSEQ multiplex PCR; TCRdb's table is partial and in-frame only. The sample holds 140,000 or so clones, around 80% seen once. Sequences were obtained from PBMCs. The source of these receptors is a woman in her twenties or thirties in good health and CMV-seronegative.

The chain uses TRBV19 and TRBJ2-3; TRBD2 matches 14 bases. There are 18 residues in the CDR3. V lost 4 bases to trimming and J lost 7 bases; unmatched junction nucleotides: 13. Germline V gene sequence: CDR1 LNHDA, CDR2 SQIVND (reference sequence). The CDR3 protein is CASSSPRGLAGVSYTQYF. CDR3 sequence (DNA): TGTGCCAGTAGTAGTCCCAGGGGACTAGCGGGAGTATCATATACGCAGTATTTT. The whole variable domain, remainder taken from reference TRBV19 and TRBJ2-3, is DGGITQSPKYLFRKEGQNVTLSCEQNLNHDAMYWYRQDPGQGLRLIYYSQIVNDFQKGDIAEGYSVSREKKESFPLTVTSAQKNPTAFYLCASSSPRGLAGVSYTQYFGPGTRLTVL.

This chain connects TRBV11-2 to TRBJ2-3; 9 nucleotides agree with TRBD2. The CDR3 consists of 16 residues. Germline CDR1 and CDR2: SGHAT and FQNNGV. Trimming took 4 bases from V and 0 from J; bases not matched to a gene: 5. The CDR3 here is CASSSPSGGSTDTQYF. CDR3 in DNA: TGTGCCAGCAGCTCCCCGAGCGGGGGGAGCACAGATACGCAGTATTTT.

This rearrangement joins TRBV5-8 to TRBJ2-1; D perhaps matches TRBD1 (6 bases). Germline CDR1 reads SGHTS; CDR2 reads YDEGEE. V lost 2 bases and J 3 bases, leaving 12 bases between the germline ends. The CDR3 length is 15 residues. The CDR3 DNA sequence: TGTGCCAGCAGCTTTTACAGGGTGGTCTACAATGAGCAGTTCTTC. It specifies CASSFYRVVYNEQFF.

There are a few counts of this clone. The chain recombines TRBV6-5 with TRBJ1-6; TRBD1 agrees at 10 bases. V lost 6 bases, J lost 7 bases, and 3 bases stayed unmatched. The length of the CDR3 is 14 residues. CDR1 and CDR2 from the germline V gene are MNHEY and SVGAGI. The CDR3 here is CASRSTGGNSPLHF. The DNA for the CDR3 is TGTGCCAGCAGGTCGACAGGGGGCAATTCACCCCTCCACTTT.

The CDR3 DNA follows: TGTGCCAGCAGTATCGATACAGGCCACAAACTATACGAGCAGTACTTC. Amino acid sequence: CASSIDTGHKLYEQYF. This chain links TRBV28 with TRBJ2-7, with a possible D match to TRBD1 (5 bases). CDR3 length equals 16 residues. The V gene's germline CDR1 is MDHEN and CDR2 SYDVKM. V lost 5 bases and J 4 bases, leaving 21 bases between the germline ends.

The rearrangement joins TRBV4-3 to TRBJ2-4; TRBD1 is a possible D gene (6 bases). This CDR3 contains 17 residues. Germline CDR1 is LGHNA and CDR2 is YSLEER. The V end was cut by 0 bases, the J end by 1 base, with 13 bases between. The CDR3, as DNA: TGCGCCAGCAGCCAAGAGCTTTACAGGGTGGCCAAAAACATTCAGTACTTC. It yields the protein CASSQELYRVAKNIQYF.

The V call is TRBV27, the J call TRBJ2-5; possible D gene TRBD1, 6 bases. This CDR3 is 15 amino acids long. With 2 bases removed from V and 4 bases from J, the gap between germline ends came to 14 bases. Germline CDR1 MNHEY, CDR2 SMNVEV (reference sequence). CDR3 in DNA: TGTGCCAGCAGTTTACGGTGGGGGCGGCGAGAGACCCAGTACTTC. Its translation is CASSLRWGRRETQYF.

This CDR3 reads CASSELARVREQYF. The CDR3, as DNA: TGTGCCAGCAGTGAATTAGCCAGGGTAAGGGAGCAGTACTTC. The rearrangement uses TRBV6-1 and TRBJ2-7; a weak D match, TRBD1 (5 bases). The CDR3 loop spans 14 amino acids. Germline lookup yields CDR1 MNHNS and CDR2 SASEGT. Trimming took off 2 bases at V and 7 bases at J, with 15 bases between the two ends.

This chain joins TRBV5-6 and TRBJ2-2, with D possibly TRBD2 on 6 matching bases. V dropped 0 bases and J dropped 2 bases, with 14 bases sitting between them. CDR1 is SGHDT and CDR2 is YYEEEE in the germline V gene. This CDR3 spans 17 amino acids. The CDR3 loop reads CASSLVGVEGNTGELFF. The CDR3 DNA is TGTGCCAGCAGCTTGGTTGGAGTGGAGGGCAACACCGGGGAGCTGTTTTTT.

The J gene is TRBJ1-4, the V gene TRBV18; 7 bases line up with TRBD1. The CDR3 totals 14 residues. Germline V lookup: CDR1 KGHSH, CDR2 LQKENI. Losses at the gene ends were 4 bases for V and 4 bases for J; bases not matched to a gene: 3. The CDR3 reads CASSLQGSNEKLFF. CDR3 nucleotides: TGTGCCAGCTCACTACAGGGGAGTAATGAAAAACTGTTTTTT. Full variable domain (outside the CDR3, taken from reference TRBV18 and TRBJ1-4): NAGVMQNPRHLVRRRGQEARLRCSPMKGHSHVYWYRQLPEEGLKFMVYLQKENIIDESGMPKERFSAEFPKEGPSILRIQQVVRGDSAAYFCASSLQGSNEKLFFGSGTQLSVL.

This rearrangement joins TRBV30 to TRBJ1-4, with 9 positions matching TRBD1. Germline V gene sequence: CDR1 GTSNPN, CDR2 SVGIG (reference sequence). Trimming cost V 4 bases and J 8 bases; bases outside gene matches: 5. The CDR3 contains 13 residues. The CDR3 loop is CAWTGTGYEKLFF. The CDR3 region has the DNA TGTGCCTGGACCGGGACAGGGTACGAAAAACTGTTTTTT.

This clone has more than one count but fewer than ten. J is TRBJ1-6 and V is TRBV9; a possible D gene is TRBD1 (5 bases). The CDR3 is made up of 16 amino acids. V was cut by 2 bases and J by 4 bases, with 13 bases left in between. Germline-derived CDR1 and CDR2 are SGDLS and YYNGEE. The CDR3 sequence: CASSVGGGLYNSPLHF. CDR3 DNA: TGTGCCAGCAGCGTGGGGGGGGGACTGTATAATTCACCCCTCCACTTT.

This chain links TRBV5-4 with TRBJ1-5, with D perhaps TRBD1 (6 bases). This CDR3 has 16 amino acids. Trimming stripped 3 bases from V and 0 bases from J, with 13 bases between. CDR1 is SGHNT and CDR2 is YYREEE in the germline V gene (reference sequence). The CDR3 nucleotides read TGTGCCAGCAGCTCGAGGGAGGGGGGTAGCAATCAGCCCCAGCATTTT. This sequence encodes CASSSREGGSNQPQHF.

The chain joins TRBV18 to TRBJ1-2, with D maybe TRBD1 (5 bases). Germline V gene lookup returns CDR1 KGHSH and CDR2 LQKENI. The germline V and J ends were trimmed by 3 bases and 14 bases, with 22 bases remaining between them. The CDR3 has 14 amino acids. CDR3 loop: CASSPPRGRWGSTF. CDR3 bases: TGTGCCAGCTCACCTCCCCGGGGGAGGTGGGGGTCGACCTTC.

J is TRBJ2-1 and V is TRBV6-5, with TRBD2 matching over 9 bases. The CDR3 runs 15 residues. V lost 4 bases to trimming and J lost 4 bases; unmatched junction nucleotides: 5. Germline assignment: CDR1 MNHEY and CDR2 SVGAGI. CDR3 region: CASSSRTSAYNEQFF. The CDR3 DNA reads TGTGCCAGCAGTTCTAGGACTAGCGCATACAATGAGCAGTTCTTC.